This T cell receptor (gamma chain) was sequenced for a study of Vδ1+ human thymocytes. Study-wide results and limits: TRG sequences recurred across donors, whereas TRD sequences stayed essentially private. Highly polyclonal TRG and TRD repertoires with Gaussian CDR3 length distributions appeared in thymus. Unlike peripheral blood Vdelta1+ controls, thymic delta-chain sequences included about 20% Vdelta2 and few Vdelta3.

The CDR3 has 13 residues. Germline V gives CDR1 EGSTGY, CDR2 YDSYTSSV. Sequences come from RNA converted to cDNA by reverse transcription. CDR3 amplicons came from multiplex PCR with pooled V-gene forward and constant-region reverse primers. TCRdb applied CATT to the multiplex PCR reads for clone calling. The sample carries tens of thousands of gamma-chain clones, around 18% recorded once. Thymocytes were sorted as CD3+ TCRVdelta1+ TCRVdelta2- after alphabeta T cell depletion. Vdelta1+ thymocyte sorts reached between roughly 97% and 99.6% purity. This clone was detected only a few times. Its antigen is as yet unknown. A far larger clone is only one base removed, so a read error is likely.

The origin of this receptor is a boy in the first two years of life who had congenital heart surgery. V gene TRGV4 combines with J gene TRGJ1 or TRGJ2. Sequenced sample: Vdelta1+ gamma-delta thymocytes from the thymus. Subset indicated: FACS-sorted CD3+ TCRalphabeta- TCRVdelta1+ TCRVdelta2- thymocytes. The CDR3 loop is CATWHGNYYKKLF. The CDR3, as DNA: TGTGCCACCTGGCATGGGAATTATTATAAGAAACTCTTT.